This T cell receptor beta chain emerged from a study of blood T cell repertoires in COVID-19. Germline CDR1 is GTSNPN and CDR2 is SVGIG (reference sequence). V lost 2 bases, J lost 5 bases, and 10 bases lay in between. The CDR3 spans 12 residues. Using immunoSEQ multiplex PCR, the repertoire was profiled, and TCRdb retains in-frame clones only, with some absent. The sample carries about 34,000 clones, 90% to 95% recorded once. Sequencing was done on a sample of peripheral blood. The chain couples TRBV30 to TRBJ2-7; TRBD2 is a possible D gene (5 bases). The receptor was isolated from a man aged 60 to 75 with active or convalescent COVID-19. The CDR3 protein is CAWSPGSDEQYF. As DNA, the CDR3 is TGTGCCTGGAGTCCGGGATCTGACGAGCAGTACTTC.